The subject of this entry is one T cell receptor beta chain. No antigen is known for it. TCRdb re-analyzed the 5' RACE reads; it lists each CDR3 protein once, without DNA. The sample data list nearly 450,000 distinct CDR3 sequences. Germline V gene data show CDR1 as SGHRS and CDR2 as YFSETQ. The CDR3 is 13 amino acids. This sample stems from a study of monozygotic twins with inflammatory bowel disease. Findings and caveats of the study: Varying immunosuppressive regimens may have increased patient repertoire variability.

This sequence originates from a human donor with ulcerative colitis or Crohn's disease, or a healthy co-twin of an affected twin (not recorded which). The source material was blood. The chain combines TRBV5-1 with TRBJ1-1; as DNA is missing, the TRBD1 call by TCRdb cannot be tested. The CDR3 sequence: CASSHGTGGKAFF. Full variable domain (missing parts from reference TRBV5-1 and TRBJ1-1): KAGVTQTPRYLIKTRGQQVTLSCSPISGHRSVSWYQQTPGQGLQFLFEYFSETQRNKGNFPGRFSGRQFSNSRSEMNVSTLELGDSALYLCASSHGTGGKAFFGQGTRLTVV.